A selection of T cell receptor beta chains follows, all from one sample in a study of beta chain features in type 1 diabetes. Produced via immunoSEQ multiplex PCR; TCRdb's table is partial and in-frame only. The repertoire includes about 180,000 clones, about 8% of them detected once, and approximately 1% sits in the top ten. The sample comprised central memory CD4+ T cells from blood. All receptors come from a woman aged 40 to 55 with type 1 diabetes. Each CDR3 is given with its conserved first and last residue. Fields, in order: CDR3 DNA, CDR3 protein, V gene, D gene, CDR3 length, J gene, clone size. A D gene is named only where the DNA matches it firmly. The size entry is marked missing in some rows and otherwise reads once, few, many or a size class.

CDR3nt: TGTGCCAGCAGCCCCTCAACAGGGCAGCCCCAGCATTTT; CDR3aa: CASSPSTGQPQHF; v_gene: TRBV7-2; d_gene: NA; len: 13; j_gene: TRBJ1-5; abundance: few
CDR3nt: TGTGCCAGCTCACCGGGACAGGACGAAAACATTCAGTACTTC; CDR3aa: CASSPGQDENIQYF; v_gene: TRBV18; d_gene: TRBD1; len: 14; j_gene: TRBJ2-4; abundance: many
CDR3nt: TGCAGCGTTGATCAGGGGCTGGCTGGGGCCAACGTCCTGACTTTC; CDR3aa: CSVDQGLAGANVLTF; v_gene: TRBV29-1; d_gene: NA; len: 15; j_gene: TRBJ2-6; abundance: many
CDR3nt: TGTGCCAGCAGCCGGGACAGGGGCAATCAGCCCCAGCATTTT; CDR3aa: CASSRDRGNQPQHF; v_gene: TRBV7-2; d_gene: TRBD1; len: 14; j_gene: TRBJ1-5; abundance: few
CDR3nt: TGTGCCAGCCACAAAGGGGACAGGGATCTATACGAGCAGTACTTC; CDR3aa: CASHKGDRDLYEQYF; v_gene: TRBV2; d_gene: TRBD1; len: 15; j_gene: TRBJ2-7; abundance: few
CDR3nt: TGTGCCAGCAGTCCCGACAGGGTAAAGCAGTTCTTC; CDR3aa: CASSPDRVKQFF; v_gene: TRBV28; d_gene: TRBD1; len: 12; j_gene: TRBJ2-1; abundance: NA
CDR3nt: TGTGCCAGCAGCGTAGCTACTCTAGTGGACAGTCTATCCTTT; CDR3aa: CASSVATLVDSLSF; v_gene: TRBV9; d_gene: NA; len: 14; j_gene: TRBJ1-1; abundance: few
CDR3nt: TGTGCCAGCAGCTTAGGGCAGATGTACAATGAGCAGTTCTTC; CDR3aa: CASSLGQMYNEQFF; v_gene: TRBV11-2; d_gene: NA; len: 14; j_gene: TRBJ2-1; abundance: few
CDR3nt: TGTGCCAGCAGTTCAGACAGGACCATGAACACTGAAGCTTTCTTT; CDR3aa: CASSSDRTMNTEAFF; v_gene: TRBV27; d_gene: NA; len: 15; j_gene: TRBJ1-1; abundance: NA
CDR3nt: TGTGCCAGCAGCTACTCACAGGGGGGCACTGAAGCTTTCTTT; CDR3aa: CASSYSQGGTEAFF; v_gene: TRBV7-8; d_gene: TRBD1; len: 14; j_gene: TRBJ1-1; abundance: NA
CDR3nt: TGCAGCGTTGTAAGAGTTTTCGGTACCAATGAGCAGTTCTTC; CDR3aa: CSVVRVFGTNEQFF; v_gene: TRBV29-1; d_gene: NA; len: 14; j_gene: TRBJ2-1; abundance: many
CDR3nt: TGCGCCAGCAGCCAAGATGAACTAGCGGGCTCCTACAATGAGCAGTTCTTC; CDR3aa: CASSQDELAGSYNEQFF; v_gene: TRBV4-1; d_gene: TRBD2; len: 17; j_gene: TRBJ2-1; abundance: NA
CDR3nt: TGTGCCAGCAGAACAGCGAACACTGAAGCTTTCTTT; CDR3aa: CASRTANTEAFF; v_gene: TRBV6-1; d_gene: NA; len: 12; j_gene: TRBJ1-1; abundance: NA
CDR3nt: TGTGCCACCAGCAGTCTGACTAGCGGGACTACCTACAATGAGCAGTTCTTC; CDR3aa: CATSSLTSGTTYNEQFF; v_gene: TRBV15; d_gene: TRBD2; len: 17; j_gene: TRBJ2-1; abundance: NA
CDR3nt: TGCGCCAGCAGAACTACTCCCAGCGGGGGGAACAATGAGCAGTTCTTC; CDR3aa: CASRTTPSGGNNEQFF; v_gene: TRBV5-1; d_gene: TRBD2; len: 16; j_gene: TRBJ2-1; abundance: few
CDR3nt: TGTGCCAGCAGCCAAAAGACAGGCCGGGATGAAAAACTGTTTTTT; CDR3aa: CASSQKTGRDEKLFF; v_gene: TRBV4-2; d_gene: NA; len: 15; j_gene: TRBJ1-4; abundance: few
CDR3nt: TGTGCCAGCAGACAACTAGCGGGAGCCCCAGATACGCAGTATTTT; CDR3aa: CASRQLAGAPDTQYF; v_gene: TRBV2; d_gene: TRBD2; len: 15; j_gene: TRBJ2-3; abundance: NA
CDR3nt: TGCGCCAGCAGCCAGGGACAGTACTCCTCCTACGAGCAGTACTTC; CDR3aa: CASSQGQYSSYEQYF; v_gene: TRBV5-1; d_gene: TRBD1; len: 15; j_gene: TRBJ2-7; abundance: many
CDR3nt: TGTGCCAGCAGCCAGGGACAAGCCTACGAGCAGTACTTC; CDR3aa: CASSQGQAYEQYF; v_gene: TRBV2; d_gene: NA; len: 13; j_gene: TRBJ2-7; abundance: NA
CDR3nt: TGTGCCAGCAGCGGTGGGACTAGCGGGGGATACGAGCAGTACTTC; CDR3aa: CASSGGTSGGYEQYF; v_gene: TRBV9; d_gene: TRBD2; len: 15; j_gene: TRBJ2-7; abundance: NA
CDR3nt: TGTGCCAGCAGTAACCCAGAAAACTATGGCTACACCTTC; CDR3aa: CASSNPENYGYTF; v_gene: TRBV28; d_gene: NA; len: 13; j_gene: TRBJ1-2; abundance: NA
CDR3nt: TGTGCCAGCAGCTTAGCGATGGTACAGACAAATCAGCCCCAGCATTTT; CDR3aa: CASSLAMVQTNQPQHF; v_gene: TRBV7-2; d_gene: NA; len: 16; j_gene: TRBJ1-5; abundance: few
CDR3nt: TGCGCCAGCAGCTTGGCCACAGACTCCTACGAGCAGTACTTC; CDR3aa: CASSLATDSYEQYF; v_gene: TRBV5-1; d_gene: NA; len: 14; j_gene: TRBJ2-7; abundance: few
CDR3nt: TGTGCCAGCAGTCCGAGACTAGCGGGAGGGACCGGGGAGCTGTTTTTT; CDR3aa: CASSPRLAGGTGELFF; v_gene: TRBV27; d_gene: TRBD2; len: 16; j_gene: TRBJ2-2; abundance: few
CDR3nt: TGTGCCAGCAGTTACGAGACAGGTGGCTACGAGCAGTACTTC; CDR3aa: CASSYETGGYEQYF; v_gene: TRBV6-5; d_gene: NA; len: 14; j_gene: TRBJ2-7; abundance: few
CDR3nt: TGCAGTGCGTGGAGAAACACTGAAGCTTTCTTT; CDR3aa: CSAWRNTEAFF; v_gene: TRBV20-1; d_gene: NA; len: 11; j_gene: TRBJ1-1; abundance: few
CDR3nt: TGTGCCAGTAGTATAAGCAGGATCGATAACTATGGCTACACCTTC; CDR3aa: CASSISRIDNYGYTF; v_gene: TRBV19; d_gene: NA; len: 15; j_gene: TRBJ1-2; abundance: few
CDR3nt: TGCGCCAGCAGCTCCGACCCGGGACAACAAGAGACCCAGTACTTC; CDR3aa: CASSSDPGQQETQYF; v_gene: TRBV5-1; d_gene: NA; len: 15; j_gene: TRBJ2-5; abundance: few
CDR3nt: TGCAGCGCCCTAGACAGCTACTACGAGCAGTACTTC; CDR3aa: CSALDSYYEQYF; v_gene: TRBV29-1; d_gene: NA; len: 12; j_gene: TRBJ2-7; abundance: few
CDR3nt: TGCGCCAGCAGCCTCCCTTATGATGAGCAGTTCTTC; CDR3aa: CASSLPYDEQFF; v_gene: TRBV4-1; d_gene: NA; len: 12; j_gene: TRBJ2-1; abundance: many
CDR3nt: TGCGCCAGCAGCTTGAGCGGGAGGACCTCCTACGAGCAGTACTTC; CDR3aa: CASSLSGRTSYEQYF; v_gene: TRBV5-1; d_gene: TRBD2; len: 15; j_gene: TRBJ2-7; abundance: NA